The clone carrying this TCR beta chain occurred a few times. The antigen is not known. One entry per CDR3 protein, called by TCRdb with MiXCR from the reads. The table has tens of thousands of distinct CDR3 sequences, roughly 20% seen once. This entry belongs to a study of T cell repertoires in cytomegalovirus infection. Overall study context: It can be stated that public TCR beta signatures indicated CMV infection as well as a matching HLA type. Whole-study findings and limits: HLA-C-restricted CMV clonotypes gave the most frequent clonotype in two of eight donors. The study identified carriers of CMV plus the relevant HLA from cumulative public TCR beta family frequency.

The source material was PBMCs, sequenced either directly or after in vitro stimulation (not recorded which). The source is a human donor in good health (CMV status not recorded). Some clones in this sample may be carry-over from other donors' samples.

This CDR3 is CASGLGDNSPLHF. The CDR3 DNA follows: TGTGCTAGTGGTTTGGGTGATAATTCACCCCTCCACTTT. The V and J genes are TRBV12-5 and TRBJ1-6; D unresolved. Germline V gene sequence: CDR1 LGHNT, CDR2 FRNRAP. V was pared by 1 base and J by 5 bases, with 3 bases between. The CDR3 covers 13 residues.